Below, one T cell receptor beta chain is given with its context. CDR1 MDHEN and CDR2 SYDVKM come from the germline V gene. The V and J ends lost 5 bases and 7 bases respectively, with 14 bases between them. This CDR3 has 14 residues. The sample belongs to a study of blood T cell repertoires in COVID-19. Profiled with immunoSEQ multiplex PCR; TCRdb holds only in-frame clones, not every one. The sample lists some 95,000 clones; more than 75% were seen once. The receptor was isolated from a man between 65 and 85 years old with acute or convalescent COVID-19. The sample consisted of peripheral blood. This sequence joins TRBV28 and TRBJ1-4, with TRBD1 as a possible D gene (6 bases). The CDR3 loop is CASSQQGRAEKLFF. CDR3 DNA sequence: TGTGCCAGCAGTCAACAGGGCCGGGCTGAAAAACTGTTTTTT.